This T cell receptor (beta chain) is drawn from a study of human T cells and chemical hapten exposure. Overall study: On roughly 2 cm by roughly 2 cm of upper inner arm skin, sensitization was performed with 2% DPC.

TCRdb re-derived calls from the RACE reads in MiXCR, one entry per CDR3 protein. The table lists a few hundred thousand distinct CDR3 sequences, 4.5% to 5.5% of them singletons. Time point specified: pre-sensitization, week 0. Treatment in this sample: therapeutic diphenylcyclopropenone sensitization with weekly scalp DPC. Sequenced material: whole blood, taken in connection with sensitization to the hapten diphenylcyclopropenone (DPC). This sequence originates from a young woman with alopecia areata. Some clones in this sample may be carry-over from other donors' samples.

DNA of the CDR3: TGTGCCAGCTCACTCAACTCCGGGACACAAGTGTCCTACAATGAGCAGTTCTTC. This gives the protein CASSLNSGTQVSYNEQFF. V is TRBV18 and J is TRBJ2-1; the D gene is possibly TRBD1 (6 bases). Germline lookup yields CDR1 KGHSH and CDR2 LQKENI. V was pared by 4 bases and J by 1 base, with 20 bases between. The CDR3 is made up of 18 amino acids.